The source of this T cell receptor beta chain is a study of a mutant IDH1 vaccine in newly diagnosed glioma. For this clone: The antigen remains unidentified.

CDR1 and CDR2 from the germline V gene are SGHRS and YFSETQ. The CDR3 runs to 12 residues. Trimming removed 6 bases from V and 11 bases from J, with 15 bases in between. Time point given: baseline, week 1 (first vaccination visit). Treatment of the sample: pre-vaccination baseline after standard-of-care therapy. Donor tumors were new WHO grade 3 or 4 IDH1-mutant, ATRX-lost astrocytomas. General observations from the study: Apparently unrelated to pseudoprogression were changes in the top peripheral T cell clonotypes.

Here immunoSEQ multiplex PCR was the method, and the copy in TCRdb shows in-frame clones only, minus some. The data show 85,000 to 100,000 clones, 80% seen once. The sequence derives from a man between 35 and 55 years old with glioma. The genes are TRBV5-1 and TRBJ2-1; either TRBD1 or TRBD2 may supply D (5 bases each). The sample in question was PBMCs, obtained from a glioma patient treated with radiotherapy, temozolomide or both. This CDR3 is CASTGAEGKQFF. The CDR3 nucleotides are TGCGCCAGCACCGGGGCCGAGGGCAAGCAGTTCTTC.